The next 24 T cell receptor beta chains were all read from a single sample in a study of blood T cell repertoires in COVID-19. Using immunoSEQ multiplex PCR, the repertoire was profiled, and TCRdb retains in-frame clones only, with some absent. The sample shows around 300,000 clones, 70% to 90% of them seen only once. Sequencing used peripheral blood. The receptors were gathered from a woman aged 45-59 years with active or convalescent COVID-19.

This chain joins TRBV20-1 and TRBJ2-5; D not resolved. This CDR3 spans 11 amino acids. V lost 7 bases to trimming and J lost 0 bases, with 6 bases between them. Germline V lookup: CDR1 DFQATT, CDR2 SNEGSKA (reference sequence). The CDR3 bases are TGCAGTGGTGCTAACCAAGAGACCCAGTACTTC. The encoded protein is CSGANQETQYF.

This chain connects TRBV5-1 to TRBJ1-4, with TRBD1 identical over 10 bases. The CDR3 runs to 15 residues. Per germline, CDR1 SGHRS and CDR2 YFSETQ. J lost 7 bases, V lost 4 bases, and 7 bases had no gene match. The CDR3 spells CASSVTGGRGEKLFF. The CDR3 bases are TGCGCCAGCAGCGTGACAGGGGGCCGGGGTGAAAAACTGTTTTTT.

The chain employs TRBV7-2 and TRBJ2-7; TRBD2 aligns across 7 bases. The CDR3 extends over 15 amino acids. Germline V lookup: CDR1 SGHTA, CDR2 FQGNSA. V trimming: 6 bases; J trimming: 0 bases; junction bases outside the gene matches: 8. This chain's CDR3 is CASRETSRSSYEQYF. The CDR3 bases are TGTGCCAGCAGAGAGACTAGCCGATCCTCCTACGAGCAGTACTTC.

CDR3 sequence reads: CASSPRGSYNEQFF. CDR3 nucleotides: TGTGCCAGCTCGCCTCGGGGCTCCTACAATGAGCAGTTCTTC. The chain employs TRBV9 and TRBJ2-1; tentative D call: TRBD2 (5 bases). CDR1 is SGDLS, CDR2 YYNGEE, per germline. V was trimmed by 7 bases and J by 0 bases, leaving 11 bases between them. CDR3 length: 14 amino acids.

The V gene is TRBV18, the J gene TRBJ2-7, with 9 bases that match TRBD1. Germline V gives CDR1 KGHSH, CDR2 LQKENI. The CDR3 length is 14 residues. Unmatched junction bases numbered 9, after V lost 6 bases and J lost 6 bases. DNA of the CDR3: TGTGCCAGCTCCCGCCGGACAGGGGACGGCGAGCAGTACTTC. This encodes CASSRRTGDGEQYF.

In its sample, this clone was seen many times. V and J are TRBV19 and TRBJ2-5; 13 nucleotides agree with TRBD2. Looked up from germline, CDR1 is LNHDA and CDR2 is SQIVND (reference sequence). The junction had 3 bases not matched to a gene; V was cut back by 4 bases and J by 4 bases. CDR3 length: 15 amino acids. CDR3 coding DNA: TGTGCCAGTAGTACGGGACTAGCGGGACGAGAGACCCAGTACTTC. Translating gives CASSTGLAGRETQYF.

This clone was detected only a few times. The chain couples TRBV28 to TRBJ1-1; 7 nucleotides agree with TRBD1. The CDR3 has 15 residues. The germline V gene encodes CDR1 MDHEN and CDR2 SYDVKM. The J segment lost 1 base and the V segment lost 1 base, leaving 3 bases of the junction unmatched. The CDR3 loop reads CASSLSWTGNTEAFF. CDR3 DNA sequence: TGTGCCAGCAGTTTATCCTGGACAGGGAACACTGAAGCTTTCTTT.

CDR3 nucleotides: TGTGCCAGCAGTAGTTGGGGAGGGGGTCAGCCCCAGCATTTT. This translates into CASSSWGGGQPQHF. V is TRBV25-1 and J is TRBJ1-5, with D perhaps matching TRBD1 (6 bases). CDR1 and CDR2 (germline): MGHDK, SYGVNS. Between the trimmed V and J ends, which lost 5 bases and 6 bases, there was a span of 14 bases. This CDR3 has 14 amino acids.

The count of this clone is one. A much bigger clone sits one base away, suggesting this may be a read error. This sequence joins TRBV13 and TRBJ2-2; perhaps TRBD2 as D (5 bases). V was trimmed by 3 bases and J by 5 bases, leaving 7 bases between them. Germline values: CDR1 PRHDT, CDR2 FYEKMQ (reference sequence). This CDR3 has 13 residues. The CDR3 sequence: CASSFWETGELFF. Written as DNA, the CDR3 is TGTGCCAGCAGCTTTTGGGAGACCGGGGAGCTGTTTTTT.

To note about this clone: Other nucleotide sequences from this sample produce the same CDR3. This CDR3 is CASSLDGGSYNEQFF. CDR3 nucleotides: TGTGCCAGCAGCTTAGACGGCGGCTCCTACAATGAGCAGTTCTTC. The chain combines TRBV7-9 with TRBJ2-1; no definite D call. CDR3 length: 15 amino acids. The V gene lost 1 base and the J gene lost 0 bases, with 7 bases spanning the gap. The V gene's germline CDR1 is SEHNR and CDR2 FQNEAQ (reference sequence).

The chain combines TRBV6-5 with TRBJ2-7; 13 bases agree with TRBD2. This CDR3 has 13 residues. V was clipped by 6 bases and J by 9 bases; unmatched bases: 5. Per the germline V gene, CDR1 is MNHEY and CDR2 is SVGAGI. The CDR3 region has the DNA TGTGCCAGCAGCGCCGGGACTAGCGGGACGCAGTACTTC. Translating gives CASSAGTSGTQYF.

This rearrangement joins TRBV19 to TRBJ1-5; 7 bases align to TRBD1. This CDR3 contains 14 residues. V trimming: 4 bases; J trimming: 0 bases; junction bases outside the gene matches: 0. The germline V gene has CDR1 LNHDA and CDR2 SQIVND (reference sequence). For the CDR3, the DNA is TGTGCCAGTAGTAGACAGGGTAGCAATCAGCCCCAGCATTTT. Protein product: CASSRQGSNQPQHF.

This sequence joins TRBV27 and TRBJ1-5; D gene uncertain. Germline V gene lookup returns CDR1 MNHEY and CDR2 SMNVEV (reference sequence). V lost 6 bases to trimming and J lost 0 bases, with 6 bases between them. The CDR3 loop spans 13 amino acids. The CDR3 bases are TGTGCCAGCAGCCCCAATAGCAATCAGCCCCAGCATTTT. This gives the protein CASSPNSNQPQHF.

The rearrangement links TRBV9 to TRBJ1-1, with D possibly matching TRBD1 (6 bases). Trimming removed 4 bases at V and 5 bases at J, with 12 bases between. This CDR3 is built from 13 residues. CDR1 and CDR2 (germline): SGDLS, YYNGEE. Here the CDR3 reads CASSHKGGTEAFF. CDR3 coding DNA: TGTGCCAGCAGCCACAAGGGGGGGACTGAAGCTTTCTTT.

CDR3 protein: CASSPQQGSNTGELFF. The CDR3 nucleotides are TGTGCCAGCAGCCCGCAACAGGGTTCGAACACCGGGGAGCTGTTTTTT. V gene TRBV4-2 combines with J gene TRBJ2-2; D may be TRBD1 (6 bases). The CDR3 is 16 residues long. CDR1 and CDR2 (germline): LGHNA, YNFKEQ. The V end was cut by 4 bases, the J end by 0 bases, with 12 bases between.

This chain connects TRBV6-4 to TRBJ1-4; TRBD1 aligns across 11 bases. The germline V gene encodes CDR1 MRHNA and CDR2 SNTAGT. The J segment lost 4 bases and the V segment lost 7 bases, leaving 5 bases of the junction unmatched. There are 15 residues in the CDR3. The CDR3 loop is CASKDRGRVNEKLFF. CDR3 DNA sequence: TGTGCCAGCAAGGACAGGGGGCGGGTTAATGAAAAACTGTTTTTT.

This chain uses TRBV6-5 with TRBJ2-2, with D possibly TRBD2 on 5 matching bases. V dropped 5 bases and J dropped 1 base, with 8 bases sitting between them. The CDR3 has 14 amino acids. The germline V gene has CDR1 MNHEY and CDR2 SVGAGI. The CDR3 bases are TGTGCCAGCAGTCTACTAGGGAACACCGGGGAGCTGTTTTTT. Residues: CASSLLGNTGELFF.

The chain's CDR3 is CASSPSTGGEGNTEAFF. CDR3 DNA: TGTGCCAGCAGCCCTAGTACAGGGGGAGAAGGAAACACTGAAGCTTTCTTT. This rearrangement joins TRBV4-2 to TRBJ1-1; 8 bases are shared with TRBD1. The germline V gene has CDR1 LGHNA and CDR2 YNFKEQ. This CDR3 has 17 amino acids. J gave up 2 bases and V 4 bases, and 12 bases lay outside the gene matches.

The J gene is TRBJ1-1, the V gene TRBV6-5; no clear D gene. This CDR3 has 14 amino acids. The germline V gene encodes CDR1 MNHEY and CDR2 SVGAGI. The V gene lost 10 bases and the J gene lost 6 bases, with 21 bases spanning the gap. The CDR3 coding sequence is TGTGCCACCGTGGGCTTCTCAGGCGCCGCTGAAGCTTTCTTT. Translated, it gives CATVGFSGAAEAFF.

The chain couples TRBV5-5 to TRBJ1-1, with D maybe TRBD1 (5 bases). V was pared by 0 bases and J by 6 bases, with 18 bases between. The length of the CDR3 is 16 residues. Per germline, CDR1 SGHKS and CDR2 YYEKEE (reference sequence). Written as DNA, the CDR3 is TGTGCCAGCAGCTTGGTGCCAGGTGGGGCTTACGCTGAAGCTTTCTTT. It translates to CASSLVPGGAYAEAFF.

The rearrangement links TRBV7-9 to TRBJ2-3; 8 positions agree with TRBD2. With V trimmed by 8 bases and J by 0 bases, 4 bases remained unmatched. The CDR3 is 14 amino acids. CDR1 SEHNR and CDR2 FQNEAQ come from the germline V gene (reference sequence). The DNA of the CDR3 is TGTGCCAGCGCCAGCGGGAGAAGCACAGATACGCAGTATTTT. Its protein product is CASASGRSTDTQYF.

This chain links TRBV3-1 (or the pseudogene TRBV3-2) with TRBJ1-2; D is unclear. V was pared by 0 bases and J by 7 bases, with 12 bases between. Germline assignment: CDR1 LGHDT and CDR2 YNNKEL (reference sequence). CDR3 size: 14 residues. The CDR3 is CASSQEAVVGGYTF. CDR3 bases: TGTGCCAGCAGCCAAGAGGCGGTGGTTGGTGGCTACACCTTC.

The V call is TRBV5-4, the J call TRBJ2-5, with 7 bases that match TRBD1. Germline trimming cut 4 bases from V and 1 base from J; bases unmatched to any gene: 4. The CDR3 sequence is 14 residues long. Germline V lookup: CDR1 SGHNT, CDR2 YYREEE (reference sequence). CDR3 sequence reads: CASSPTGTQETQYF. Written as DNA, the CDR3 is TGTGCCAGCAGCCCGACAGGGACCCAAGAGACCCAGTACTTC.

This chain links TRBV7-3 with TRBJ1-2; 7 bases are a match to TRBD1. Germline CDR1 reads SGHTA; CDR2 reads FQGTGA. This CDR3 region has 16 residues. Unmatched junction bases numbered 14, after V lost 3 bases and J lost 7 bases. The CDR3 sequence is CASSFDGRTGAGGYTF. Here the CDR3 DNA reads TGTGCCAGCAGCTTCGACGGCAGAACAGGGGCGGGTGGCTACACCTTC. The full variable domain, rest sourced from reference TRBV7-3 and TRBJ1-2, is GAGVSQTPSNKVTEKGKYVELRCDPISGHTALYWYRQSLGQGPEFLIYFQGTGAADDSGLPNDRFFAVRPEGSVSTLKIQRTERGDSAVYLCASSFDGRTGAGGYTFGSGTRLTVV.